The source of this T cell receptor beta chain is a study of CD8 T cells in ankylosing spondylitis. Study-wide points: Ankylosing spondylitis blood appeared to carry a characteristic TCR beta motif of several highly homologous variants.

Between the trimmed V and J ends, which lost 3 bases and 0 bases, there was a span of 12 bases. The CDR3 is 15 residues long. Germline CDR1 and CDR2: DFQATT and SNEGSKA (reference sequence). About this clonotype itself: Its cognate antigen is unknown.

MiXCR was run by TCRdb on the 5' RACE reads, yielding one entry per CDR3 protein. The sample has under 950,000 distinct CDR3 sequences; over 15% are singletons. Sequencing was performed on blood, either unsorted or a sorted T cell fraction (not recorded which). This sequence originates from a male donor with ankylosing spondylitis. The chain links TRBV20-1 to TRBJ1-3, with D maybe TRBD1 (5 bases). CDR3 nucleotide sequence: TGCAGTGCTAGTGGGGCAGAGAGCTCTGGAAACACCATATATTTT. It is translated as CSASGAESSGNTIYF.